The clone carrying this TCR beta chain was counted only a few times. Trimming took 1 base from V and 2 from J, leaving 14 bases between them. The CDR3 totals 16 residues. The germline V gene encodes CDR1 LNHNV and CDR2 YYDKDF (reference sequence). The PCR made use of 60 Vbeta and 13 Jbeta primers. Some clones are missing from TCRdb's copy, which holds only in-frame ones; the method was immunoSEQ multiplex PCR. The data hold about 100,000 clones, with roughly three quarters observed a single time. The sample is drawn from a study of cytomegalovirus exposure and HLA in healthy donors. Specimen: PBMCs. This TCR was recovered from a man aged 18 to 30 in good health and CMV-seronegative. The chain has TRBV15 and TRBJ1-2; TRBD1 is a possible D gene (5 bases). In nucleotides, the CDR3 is TGTGCCACCAGCAGAGGACCGGGACTCAGGAACTATGGCTACACCTTC. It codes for CATSRGPGLRNYGYTF.